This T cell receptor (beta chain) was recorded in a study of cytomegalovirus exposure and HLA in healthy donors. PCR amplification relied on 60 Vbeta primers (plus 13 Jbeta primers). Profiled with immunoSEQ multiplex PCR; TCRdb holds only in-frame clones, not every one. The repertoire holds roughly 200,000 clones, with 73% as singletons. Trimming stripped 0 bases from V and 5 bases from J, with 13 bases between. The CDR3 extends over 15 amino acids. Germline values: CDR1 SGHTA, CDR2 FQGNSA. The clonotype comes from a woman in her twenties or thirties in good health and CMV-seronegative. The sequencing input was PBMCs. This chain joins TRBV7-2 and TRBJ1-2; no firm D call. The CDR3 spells CASSLASGREYGYTF. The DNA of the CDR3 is TGTGCCAGCAGCTTAGCGAGTGGTCGGGAATATGGCTACACCTTC.